The source of this T cell receptor (beta chain) is a study of T cell repertoires in cytomegalovirus infection. Study-level information: Public TCR beta signature analysis indicated the presence of both CMV infection and matching HLA type. Findings and caveats of the study: The response measured ex vivo was dominated by TCR beta clonotypes (HLA-C-restricted and CMV-specific).

Trimming cost V 2 bases and J 5 bases, with 13 bases left between them. The CDR3 spans 14 residues. Germline CDR1 and CDR2: SGHDT and YYEEEE. This clonotype was counted only a few times. Its cognate antigen is unknown. TCRdb processed the reads anew with MiXCR; each CDR3 protein has one entry. The sample yields 350,000 to 550,000 distinct CDR3 sequences, 30% to 40% seen once. The sample consisted of PBMCs. The rearrangement links TRBV5-6 to TRBJ1-1, with unresolved D. This TCR derives from a human donor in good health (CMV status not recorded). Some clones in this sample may be carry-over from other donors' samples. For the CDR3, the DNA is TGTGCCAGCAGCTTAGGAGGTGAAGGGACTGAAGCTTTCTTT. It yields the protein CASSLGGEGTEAFF.